The sequence of this T cell receptor beta chain was determined in a study of blood T cells in healthy people across ages. Findings and caveats of the study: Compared with aged donors, long-lived donors showed fewer expanded clones, suggesting selection. Donor CMV status, an unknown factor, possibly confounded changes in expanded clonotypes.

Primed by a sample-barcoded 5' primer and a J-beta primer mix, a second PCR proceeded for about 6 to 11 cycles. TCRdb re-analysed the 5' RACE reads in MiXCR, keeping a single row per CDR3 protein. This sample has over 550,000 distinct CDR3 sequences, with around 31% found just once. CDR1 and CDR2 from the germline V gene are SGHTA and FQGNSA. The ends were cut back, 5 bases at V and 0 bases at J, with 10 bases in the middle. This CDR3 region has 14 residues. There are a few counts of this clonotype. Antigen specificity is unknown. Specimen: blood. The chain combines TRBV7-2 with TRBJ1-1; D is unclear. The TCR sequence derives from a woman of 80 years or more in good health. The CDR3 bases are TGTGCCAGCAGCCGAGTCGGTATGAACACTGAAGCTTTCTTT. Translation: CASSRVGMNTEAFF.